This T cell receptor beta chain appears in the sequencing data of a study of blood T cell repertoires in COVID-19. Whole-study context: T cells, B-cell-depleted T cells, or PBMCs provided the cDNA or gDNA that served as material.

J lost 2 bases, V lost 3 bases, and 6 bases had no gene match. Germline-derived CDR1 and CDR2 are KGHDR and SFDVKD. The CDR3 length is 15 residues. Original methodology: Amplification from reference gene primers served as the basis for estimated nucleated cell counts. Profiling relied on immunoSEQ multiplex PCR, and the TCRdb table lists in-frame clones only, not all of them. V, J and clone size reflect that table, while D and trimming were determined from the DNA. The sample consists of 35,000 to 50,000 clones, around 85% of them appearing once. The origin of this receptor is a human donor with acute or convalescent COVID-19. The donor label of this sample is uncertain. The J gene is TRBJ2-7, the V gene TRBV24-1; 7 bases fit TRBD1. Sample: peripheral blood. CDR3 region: CATSDIRDSTYEQYF. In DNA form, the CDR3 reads TGTGCCACCAGTGATATCCGGGACAGCACCTACGAGCAGTACTTC.